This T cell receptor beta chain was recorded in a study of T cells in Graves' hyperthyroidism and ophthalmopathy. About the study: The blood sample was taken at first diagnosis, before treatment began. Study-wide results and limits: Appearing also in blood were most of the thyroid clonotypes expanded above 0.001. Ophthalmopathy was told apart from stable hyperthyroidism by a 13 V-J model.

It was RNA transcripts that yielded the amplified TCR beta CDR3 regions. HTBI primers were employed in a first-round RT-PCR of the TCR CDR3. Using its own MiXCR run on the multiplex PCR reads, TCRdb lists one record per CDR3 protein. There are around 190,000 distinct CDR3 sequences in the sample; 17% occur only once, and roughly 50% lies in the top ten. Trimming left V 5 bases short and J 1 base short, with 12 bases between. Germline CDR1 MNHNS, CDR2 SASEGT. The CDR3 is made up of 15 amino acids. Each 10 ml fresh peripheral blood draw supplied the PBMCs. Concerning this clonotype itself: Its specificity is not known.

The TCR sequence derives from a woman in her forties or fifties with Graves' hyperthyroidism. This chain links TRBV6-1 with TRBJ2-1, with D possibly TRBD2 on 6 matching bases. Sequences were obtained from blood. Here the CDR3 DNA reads TGTGCCAGCAGTCCCTCAAGCGGGTCCTACAATGAGCAGTTCTTC. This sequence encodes CASSPSSGSYNEQFF.